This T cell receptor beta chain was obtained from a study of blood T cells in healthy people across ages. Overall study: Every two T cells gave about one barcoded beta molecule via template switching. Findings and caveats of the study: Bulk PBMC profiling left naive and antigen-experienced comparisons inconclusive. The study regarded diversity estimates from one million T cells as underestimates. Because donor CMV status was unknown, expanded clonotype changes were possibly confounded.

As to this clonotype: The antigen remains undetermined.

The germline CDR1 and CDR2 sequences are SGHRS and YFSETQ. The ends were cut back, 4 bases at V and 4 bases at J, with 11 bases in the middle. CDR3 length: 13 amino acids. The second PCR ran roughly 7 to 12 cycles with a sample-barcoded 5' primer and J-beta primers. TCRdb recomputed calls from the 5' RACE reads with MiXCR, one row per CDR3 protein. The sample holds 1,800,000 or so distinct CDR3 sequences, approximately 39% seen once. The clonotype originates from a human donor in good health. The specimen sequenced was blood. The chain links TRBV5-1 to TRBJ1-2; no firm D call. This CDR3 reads CASSPTPIYGYTF. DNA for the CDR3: TGCGCCAGCAGCCCTACTCCCATCTATGGCTACACCTTC.